This T cell receptor (beta chain) was found in a study of blood T cell repertoires in COVID-19. Whole-study context: The origin of the acute and convalescent COVID-19 samples was the United States, Italy and Spain. The cDNA or gDNA used as material had been derived from T cells, B-cell-depleted T cells, or PBMCs.

In the authors' methods: The authors estimated nucleated cell counts from reference gene primer amplification. Assay: immunoSEQ multiplex PCR; the TCRdb copy retains only in-frame clones and omits some. The D gene and trimming were derived from the DNA, and the V and J assignments and clone size from that table. Here the sample spans under 300,000 clones, 84% being singletons. Germline CDR1 is SGHTS and CDR2 is YDEGEE. The V and J ends lost 1 base and 4 bases, in that order; junction bases with no gene match: 13. The CDR3 contains 18 residues. This chain uses TRBV5-8 with TRBJ1-1; 10 bases match TRBD1. The TCR was taken from a woman aged 40 to 50 who had recovered from COVID-19. Material for sequencing was peripheral blood. CDR3 protein: CASSLYFWDRGISTEAFF. For the CDR3, the DNA is TGTGCCAGCAGCTTGTATTTTTGGGACAGGGGTATTAGCACTGAAGCTTTCTTT.